This is a list of T cell receptor beta chains from one sample in a study of cytomegalovirus exposure and HLA in healthy donors. The table came from immunoSEQ multiplex PCR; TCRdb's copy has only in-frame clones and leaves some out. This sample has approximately 170,000 clones, with about 80% found just once. Sequencing input: PBMCs. Source of these receptors: a man between 35 and 55 years old in good health and CMV-seronegative. Both conserved end residues are part of each CDR3. Fields, in order: CDR3 protein, CDR3 DNA, V gene, D gene, clone size, J gene. D genes are given only for firm matches. Rows give clone size only sometimes, using once, few, many, or a class for an expanded clone.

CDR3 protein: CASSLAARFSNEQFF
CDR3 DNA: TGCGCCAGCAGCTTGGCCGCGAGGTTCAGCAATGAGCAGTTCTTC
V gene: TRBV5-1
D gene: -
clone size: -
J gene: TRBJ2-1

CDR3 protein: CASSLEDSSSYEQYF
CDR3 DNA: TGTGCCAGCAGCTTAGAGGACAGCTCCTCCTACGAGCAGTACTTC
V gene: TRBV5-5
D gene: -
clone size: -
J gene: TRBJ2-7

CDR3 protein: CASSPGTSPYEQYF
CDR3 DNA: TGTGCCAGCAGTCCCGGGACATCGCCCTACGAGCAGTACTTC
V gene: TRBV7-8
D gene: -
clone size: -
J gene: TRBJ2-7

CDR3 protein: CASSQPDRVNEKLFF
CDR3 DNA: TGCGCCAGCAGCCAACCGGACAGGGTCAATGAAAAACTGTTTTTT
V gene: TRBV4-1
D gene: TRBD1
clone size: -
J gene: TRBJ1-4

CDR3 protein: CASFPPAGVIDTQYF
CDR3 DNA: TGTGCCAGCTTTCCCCCGGCGGGTGTCATAGATACGCAGTATTTT
V gene: TRBV5-4
D gene: -
clone size: -
J gene: TRBJ2-3

CDR3 protein: CAWSVASGYTF
CDR3 DNA: TGTGCCTGGAGTGTAGCTAGTGGCTACACCTTC
V gene: TRBV30
D gene: -
clone size: -
J gene: TRBJ1-2

CDR3 protein: CASSDGVAGDTQYF
CDR3 DNA: TGCGCCAGCTCGGACGGTGTTGCAGGGGATACGCAGTATTTT
V gene: TRBV5-1
D gene: -
clone size: -
J gene: TRBJ2-3

CDR3 protein: CASSPGLAGGRTAKNIQYF
CDR3 DNA: TGTGCCAGCAGCCCGGGTCTAGCGGGGGGAAGGACAGCCAAAAACATTCAGTACTTC
V gene: TRBV7-9
D gene: TRBD2
clone size: -
J gene: TRBJ2-4

CDR3 protein: CASSLIQGHTEAFF
CDR3 DNA: TGTGCCAGCAGCCTCATTCAGGGTCACACTGAAGCTTTCTTT
V gene: TRBV28
D gene: -
clone size: -
J gene: TRBJ1-1

CDR3 protein: CASSIGLAGGPRETQYF
CDR3 DNA: TGTGCCAGTAGTATCGGACTAGCGGGAGGGCCGAGAGAGACCCAGTACTTC
V gene: TRBV19
D gene: TRBD2
clone size: -
J gene: TRBJ2-5

CDR3 protein: CAWRDWEQGDTGELFF
CDR3 DNA: TGTGCCTGGAGAGATTGGGAACAGGGGGACACCGGGGAGCTGTTTTTT
V gene: TRBV30
D gene: TRBD1
clone size: few
J gene: TRBJ2-2

CDR3 protein: CATKKTSGSNEQFF
CDR3 DNA: TGTGCCACCAAGAAGACTAGCGGGAGTAATGAGCAGTTCTTC
V gene: TRBV15
D gene: TRBD2
clone size: -
J gene: TRBJ2-1

CDR3 protein: CASSTGLGDEKLFF
CDR3 DNA: TGTGCCAGCTCAACCGGACTTGGGGATGAAAAACTGTTTTTT
V gene: TRBV18
D gene: -
clone size: -
J gene: TRBJ1-4

CDR3 protein: CASSLPQGIGANVLTF
CDR3 DNA: TGTGCCAGCAGTTTGCCTCAGGGTATTGGGGCCAACGTCCTGACTTTC
V gene: TRBV6-5
D gene: -
clone size: -
J gene: TRBJ2-6

CDR3 protein: CASSPPTGDLTIYF
CDR3 DNA: TGTGCCAGCTCACCACCGACGGGGGACCTCACCATATATTTT
V gene: TRBV18
D gene: -
clone size: -
J gene: TRBJ1-3